This T cell receptor beta chain was sequenced for a study of blood T cell repertoires in COVID-19. In the original analysis: Using reference gene primer amplification, nucleated cell counts were estimated. TCRdb keeps only in-frame clones here, not all; method: immunoSEQ multiplex PCR. V, J and clone size are those of that table, while D and trimming were read from the DNA. The sample shows around 130,000 clones, around four fifths of them seen only once. This sequence originates from a man older than 75 with acute or convalescent COVID-19. Source material: peripheral blood.

The CDR3 DNA is TGTGCCAGCAGTTACGACAGGGGGCGGGCAGATACGCAGTATTTT. Translation: CASSYDRGRADTQYF. The rearrangement uses TRBV5-4 and TRBJ2-3, with TRBD1 matching over 10 bases. Germline V gene sequence: CDR1 SGHNT, CDR2 YYREEE (reference sequence). The CDR3 spans 15 residues. After removal of 5 bases from V and 4 bases from J, the junction contained 7 bases not matched to a gene.